This is a list of T cell receptor beta chains from one sample in a study of OX40 agonist ivuxolimab in advanced cancers. Only in-frame clones appear in the TCRdb table, and some are missing; sequencing was by immunoSEQ multiplex PCR. In the table there are around 60,000 clones, around 93% of which are singletons. The sequencing here drew on CD4+ or CD8+ T cells sorted from blood, taken in a trial of the OX40 agonist ivuxolimab. Source of these receptors: an adult with an advanced solid tumor such as melanoma, head and neck, liver or kidney cancer. Each CDR3 is given with its conserved first and last residue. Each record gives: J gene, V gene, D gene, clone size, CDR3 DNA, CDR3 protein. The D gene is left open where the match is weak. Clone size is shown for a subset of rows, as once, few, many or a class of expanded clone.

J: TRBJ2-5; V: TRBV11-2; D: .; size: .; DNA: TGTGCCAGCAGCACGTTGGGTCGTGGTTACCAAGAGACCCAGTACTTC; CDR3: CASSTLGRGYQETQYF
J: TRBJ2-6; V: TRBV10-3; D: TRBD1; size: .; DNA: TGTGCCATCAGTGGGACAGGGAGCTCTGGGGCCAACGTCCTGACTTTC; CDR3: CAISGTGSSGANVLTF
J: TRBJ2-5; V: TRBV29-1; D: .; size: .; DNA: TGCAGCGTTGATAGGCGTCTAGCCTTTGGGGACCAGTACTTC; CDR3: CSVDRRLAFGDQYF
J: TRBJ1-4; V: TRBV11-2; D: .; size: .; DNA: TGTGCCAGCAGCTTACAGGATTACAATGAAAAACTGTTTTTT; CDR3: CASSLQDYNEKLFF
J: TRBJ2-2; V: TRBV6-6; D: .; size: .; DNA: TGTGCCAGCAGTTATATCAGGGAAACCGGGGAGCTGTTTTTT; CDR3: CASSYIRETGELFF
J: TRBJ1-3; V: TRBV5-6; D: .; size: .; DNA: TGTGCCAGCAGCTTGCTCGCTCCCTCTGGAAACACCATATATTTT; CDR3: CASSLLAPSGNTIYF
J: TRBJ2-3; V: TRBV9; D: TRBD2; size: .; DNA: TGTGCCAGCAGCCCCGAACGTAGCGGGAGCGTCGCAGATACGCAGTATTTT; CDR3: CASSPERSGSVADTQYF
J: TRBJ2-2; V: TRBV28; D: TRBD2; size: .; DNA: TGTGCCAGCAGGCGGGAGGGTCGGGGAACATCGAACACCGGGGAGCTGTTTTTT; CDR3: CASRREGRGTSNTGELFF
J: TRBJ1-5; V: TRBV5-6; D: TRBD1; size: .; DNA: TGTGCCAGCAGTCGAAACAGGGGGCGTGGTCAGCCCCAGCATTTT; CDR3: CASSRNRGRGQPQHF
J: TRBJ2-1; V: TRBV5-1; D: TRBD2; size: .; DNA: TGCGCCAGCAGCTTGAGCGGGGCCAATGAGCAGTTCTTC; CDR3: CASSLSGANEQFF
J: TRBJ1-6; V: TRBV29-1; D: .; size: once; DNA: TGCAGCTTTCGACGGAATTATAATTCACCCCTCCACTTT; CDR3: CSFRRNYNSPLHF
J: TRBJ2-3; V: TRBV7-6; D: .; size: .; DNA: TGTGCCAGCAGCTTGTGGGAAGATACGCAGTATTTT; CDR3: CASSLWEDTQYF
J: TRBJ2-1; V: TRBV27; D: .; size: .; DNA: TGTGCCAGCAGTTTATCGGGGCGGGCCAGAGGTTCCAATGAGCAGTTCTTC; CDR3: CASSLSGRARGSNEQFF
J: TRBJ2-7; V: TRBV6-5; D: TRBD1; size: .; DNA: TGTGCCAGCAGTTCCTCCGGGACAGGGAGTCACGAGCAGTACTTC; CDR3: CASSSSGTGSHEQYF
J: TRBJ2-7; V: TRBV6-4; D: TRBD1; size: .; DNA: TGTGCCAGCAGTGACCCGGACAGGGTCTTCTCCTACGAGCAGTACTTC; CDR3: CASSDPDRVFSYEQYF
J: TRBJ2-7; V: TRBV5-5; D: TRBD1; size: .; DNA: TGTGCCAGCAACTCAGGGGGCTTAAGCTTCGAGCAGTACTTC; CDR3: CASNSGGLSFEQYF
J: TRBJ1-2; V: TRBV7-2; D: .; size: .; DNA: TGTGCCAGCAGCTTAATGGGGAATGGCTACACCTTC; CDR3: CASSLMGNGYTF
J: TRBJ1-1; V: TRBV2; D: .; size: .; DNA: TGTGCCAGCAAGCGGGCCATGAACACTGAAGCTTTCTTT; CDR3: CASKRAMNTEAFF
J: TRBJ1-2; V: TRBV5-4; D: TRBD1; size: .; DNA: TGTGCCAGCAGCTGGGACAGTGGCTATGGCTACACCTTC; CDR3: CASSWDSGYGYTF
J: TRBJ1-5; V: TRBV28; D: .; size: .; DNA: TGTGCCAGCAGTCTCCAGGGCGGGGGTCAGCCCCAGCATTTT; CDR3: CASSLQGGGQPQHF
J: TRBJ2-5; V: TRBV10-2; D: .; size: .; DNA: TGCGCCAGCAGTGAGGGGTCGGAGGTGACCCAGTACTTC; CDR3: CASSEGSEVTQYF
J: TRBJ1-5; V: TRBV6-1; D: TRBD1; size: once; DNA: TGTGCCATTCGGACAGGGGGTGGCAATCAGCCCCAGCATTTT; CDR3: CAIRTGGGNQPQHF
J: TRBJ2-7; V: TRBV6-1; D: TRBD2; size: .; DNA: TGTGCCAGCAAGGGTGGGACTAGCTCCCCCGAGCAGTACTTC; CDR3: CASKGGTSSPEQYF
J: TRBJ2-6; V: TRBV2; D: .; size: .; DNA: TGTGCCAGCAGTGAACGGCGCTCTGGGGCCAACGTCCTGACTTTC; CDR3: CASSERRSGANVLTF
J: TRBJ2-7; V: TRBV5-1; D: .; size: .; DNA: TGCGCCAGCAACTTGGGATATAGTAGCGGACAATACGAGCAGTACTTC; CDR3: CASNLGYSSGQYEQYF
J: TRBJ2-5; V: TRBV19; D: .; size: .; DNA: TGTGCCAGTAGTATCGGGTCCGGGGGTACGTCCCAGTACTTC; CDR3: CASSIGSGGTSQYF
J: TRBJ1-1; V: TRBV7-9; D: .; size: few; DNA: TGTGCCAGCAGCGCGGGACCCATGAACACTGAAGCTTTCTTT; CDR3: CASSAGPMNTEAFF
J: TRBJ2-7; V: TRBV27; D: .; size: .; DNA: TGTGCCAGCAGTTTAAAGATCCACTACGAGCAGTACTTC; CDR3: CASSLKIHYEQYF
J: TRBJ2-1; V: TRBV14; D: TRBD2; size: once; DNA: TGTGCCAGCAGCCCCCTAGGAGCGGGAGATCTGGGTGTTCAGTTCTTC; CDR3: CASSPLGAGDLGVQFF
J: TRBJ2-7; V: TRBV2; D: .; size: .; DNA: TGTGCCAGCAGTGATACTCTTGGAGAGCAGTACTTC; CDR3: CASSDTLGEQYF
J: TRBJ2-7; V: TRBV5-1; D: .; size: .; DNA: TGCGCCAGCAGCTTGGGGACAGTGAACTCCTACGAGCAGTACTTC; CDR3: CASSLGTVNSYEQYF
J: TRBJ2-6; V: TRBV19; D: TRBD1; size: few; DNA: TGTGCCAGTAGTATCCGGACAGGGGCTGGTTTTGGGGCCAACGTCCTGACTTTC; CDR3: CASSIRTGAGFGANVLTF
J: TRBJ1-2; V: TRBV18; D: .; size: once; DNA: TGTGCCAGCTCACTAGACGTGGGGGATCCTGATGGCTACACCTTC; CDR3: CASSLDVGDPDGYTF
J: TRBJ2-7; V: TRBV5-1; D: .; size: .; DNA: TGCGCCAGCAGCCCGGACAGTGGAGTTATAGGGCAGTACTTC; CDR3: CASSPDSGVIGQYF
J: TRBJ2-3; V: TRBV27; D: TRBD2; size: .; DNA: TGTGCCAGCAGTTCCGACAGGCGGGGACTAGCGGGGGCAGATACGCAGTATTTT; CDR3: CASSSDRRGLAGADTQYF
J: TRBJ2-3; V: TRBV6-5; D: TRBD1; size: .; DNA: TGTGCCAGCAGGCTACAGGGGGCTAGCACAGATACGCAGTATTTT; CDR3: CASRLQGASTDTQYF
J: TRBJ1-2; V: TRBV27; D: .; size: .; DNA: TGTGCCAGCAGTTTAGATGAGAACTATGGCTACACCTTC; CDR3: CASSLDENYGYTF
J: TRBJ2-3; V: TRBV12-5; D: .; size: .; DNA: TGTGCTAGTGGTTTGGTAATTACTCCCCCCGGAACAGATACGCAGTATTTT; CDR3: CASGLVITPPGTDTQYF
J: TRBJ1-1; V: TRBV5-4; D: .; size: few; DNA: TGTGCCAGCAGTAGACAGCTGAACACTGAAGCTTTCTTT; CDR3: CASSRQLNTEAFF
J: TRBJ1-5; V: TRBV30; D: .; size: .; DNA: TGCGCCTGGGACCAGGGAACCAATCAGCCCCAGCATTTT; CDR3: CAWDQGTNQPQHF
J: TRBJ2-1; V: TRBV7-2; D: .; size: .; DNA: TGTGCCAGCAGCTTAGCGTTAGCGTTCAATGAGCAGTTCTTC; CDR3: CASSLALAFNEQFF
J: TRBJ2-5; V: TRBV4-1; D: .; size: .; DNA: TGCGCCAGCAGCCAAGTTTGGGGACTTCAACAAGAGACCCAGTACTTC; CDR3: CASSQVWGLQQETQYF